Shown below are 22 T cell receptor beta chains from a single sample sequenced in a study of cytomegalovirus exposure and HLA in healthy donors. Primers: 60 Vbeta forward and 13 Jbeta reverse. Libraries were prepared by immunoSEQ multiplex PCR; TCRdb keeps only in-frame clonotypes and omits some of them. The sample holds 100,000 or so clones, approximately 72% seen once. Sequenced sample: PBMCs. Receptor source: a male donor in good health and CMV-seropositive.

In its sample, this clone was seen a few times. The chain carries TRBV15 and TRBJ1-2; D perhaps matches TRBD1 (6 bases). The ends were cut back, 0 bases at V and 4 bases at J, with 12 bases in the middle. The V gene's germline CDR1 is LNHNV and CDR2 YYDKDF (reference sequence). The CDR3 has 15 residues. CDR3 in amino acids: CATSRDRQGSYGYTF. The CDR3 bases are TGTGCCACCAGCAGAGATCGTCAGGGGTCCTATGGCTACACCTTC.

The gene calls are TRBV30 and TRBJ2-3, with a weak D call TRBD2 (7 bases). CDR3 length: 14 amino acids. V was trimmed by 2 bases and J by 1 base, leaving 10 bases between them. Germline V lookup: CDR1 GTSNPN, CDR2 SVGIG (reference sequence). CDR3 amino acids: CAWSLGGGTDTQYF. The CDR3, as DNA: TGTGCCTGGAGTCTAGGGGGGGGCACAGATACGCAGTATTTT.

The V gene is TRBV7-6, the J gene TRBJ1-4; D might be TRBD1 (6 bases). Germline values: CDR1 SGHVS, CDR2 FNYEAQ. There are 15 residues in the CDR3. Trimming shortened V by 1 base and J by 5 bases, and 11 bases separated the two germline ends. This chain's CDR3 is CASSLVGQTNEKLFF. The CDR3 bases are TGTGCCAGCAGCTTAGTCGGACAGACAAATGAAAAACTGTTTTTT.

This clone was found once. J is TRBJ1-2 and V is TRBV19, with D unresolved. Looked up from germline, CDR1 is LNHDA and CDR2 is SQIVND (reference sequence). CDR3 length: 13 amino acids. Trimming took off 8 bases at V and 0 bases at J, with 10 bases between the two ends. CDR3 bases: TGTGCCAGTTCCGCGCGTTCTAACTATGGCTACACCTTC. Protein: CASSARSNYGYTF.

This clone was counted a single time. V usage is TRBV4-3 and J usage is TRBJ1-4; TRBD1 agrees at 11 bases. V lost 1 base and J lost 10; bases outside the gene matches: 5. Germline CDR1 reads LGHNA; CDR2 reads YSLEER. The CDR3 is made up of 15 amino acids. CDR3 protein: CASSQGDGTGGKLFF. DNA of the CDR3: TGCGCCAGCAGCCAAGGAGATGGGACAGGGGGAAAACTGTTTTTT.

The chain links TRBV7-2 to TRBJ1-1; TRBD1 might be the D (6 bases). The germline CDR1 and CDR2 sequences are SGHTA and FQGNSA. V shed 4 bases and J shed 5 bases, with 11 bases lying between them. The CDR3 totals 13 residues. CDR3 sequence: CASSSRTATEAFF. The CDR3 coding sequence is TGTGCCAGCAGCTCTCGGACAGCTACTGAAGCTTTCTTT.

This chain connects TRBV7-2 to TRBJ2-3; 11 bases map to TRBD1. The CDR3 sequence is 18 residues long. Germline V lookup: CDR1 SGHTA, CDR2 FQGNSA. V shed 5 bases and J 0 bases; nucleotides not matched to a gene: 10. CDR3 coding DNA: TGTGCCAGCAGCCCTGGGACAGGGGGGGGCCCTAGCACAGATACGCAGTATTTT. Translating gives CASSPGTGGGPSTDTQYF.

The chain carries TRBV30 and TRBJ1-1, with D perhaps TRBD1 (5 bases). The CDR3 sequence is 13 residues long. Germline-derived CDR1 and CDR2 are GTSNPN and SVGIG (reference sequence). Deletions cut 5 bases from V and 3 bases from J, with 13 bases between. The CDR3 DNA reads TGTGCCTGGGGAGAAGACAGCCACACTGAAGCTTTCTTT. It yields the protein CAWGEDSHTEAFF.

The chain employs TRBV2 and TRBJ2-7; the D is unclear. The CDR3 sequence is 14 residues long. Germline V lookup: CDR1 SNHLY, CDR2 FYNNEI. V was shortened by 4 bases and J by 0 bases, with 10 bases between the two germline ends. CDR3 region: CASSGWQISYEQYF. As DNA, the CDR3 is TGTGCCAGCAGTGGGTGGCAGATCTCCTACGAGCAGTACTTC. Complete variable domain (other parts from reference TRBV2 and TRBJ2-7): EPEVTQTPSHQVTQMGQEVILRCVPISNHLYFYWYRQILGQKVEFLVSFYNNEISEKSEIFDDQFSVERPDGSNFTLKIRSTKLEDSAMYFCASSGWQISYEQYFGPGTRLTVT.

The J gene is TRBJ1-2, the V gene TRBV15; D might be TRBD1 (6 bases). The CDR3 sequence is 13 residues long. Trimming removed 6 bases at V and 7 bases at J, with 15 bases between. The germline CDR1 and CDR2 sequences are LNHNV and YYDKDF (reference sequence). Written as DNA, the CDR3 is TGTGCCACCAGTACTCTGGGGGCGAGTGGCTACACCTTC. Translating gives CATSTLGASGYTF.

The chain uses TRBV28 and TRBJ1-4, with 8 positions matching TRBD1. Germline CDR1 reads MDHEN; CDR2 reads SYDVKM. CDR3 size: 19 residues. V lost 6 bases to trimming and J lost 0 bases; unmatched junction nucleotides: 15. CDR3 DNA sequence: TGTGCCAGCAGAGGGACAGGAAGCTGGGGAAGTGCAACTAATGAAAAACTGTTTTTT. This encodes CASRGTGSWGSATNEKLFF.

The chain employs TRBV19 and TRBJ2-5; possible D gene TRBD1, 5 bases. Between the trimmed V and J ends, which lost 3 bases and 4 bases, there was a span of 12 bases. The CDR3 runs 14 residues. The germline V gene encodes CDR1 LNHDA and CDR2 SQIVND (reference sequence). The DNA for the CDR3 is TGTGCCAGTAGTATCACTACAGGAACAGAGACCCAGTACTTC. Translated, it gives CASSITTGTETQYF.

A few counts support this clone. V is TRBV18 and J is TRBJ2-7; TRBD1 matches at 11 bases. The V gene end was trimmed by 5 bases and the J gene end by 7 bases; junction bases not matched to a gene: 10. CDR3 length equals 15 residues. In germline, CDR1 is KGHSH, CDR2 LQKENI. The CDR3 DNA reads as TGTGCCAGCTCAAACCGGGACAGGGGGTCGCAGGAGCAGTACTTC. As protein: CASSNRDRGSQEQYF.

This chain joins TRBV10-1 and TRBJ2-1; weak D call: TRBD2 (6 bases). V was clipped by 0 bases and J by 0 bases, with 18 bases between them. This CDR3 contains 19 residues. The germline CDR1 and CDR2 sequences are WNHNN and SYGVQD (reference sequence). The CDR3 reads CASSESLGSGDHSYNEQFF. The CDR3 nucleotides are TGCGCCAGCAGTGAGTCTCTTGGTTCGGGAGACCACTCCTACAATGAGCAGTTCTTC.

This clone was seen a few times. For the CDR3, the DNA is TGTGCCACCAGCAGGCGGTCCGGGGGGTCTAATGAGCAGTTCTTC. Translated: CATSRRSGGSNEQFF. V and J are TRBV15 and TRBJ2-1, with TRBD2 matching 7 bases. This CDR3 is built from 15 residues. With V trimmed by 3 bases and J by 7 bases, 9 bases remained unmatched. CDR1 and CDR2 from the germline V gene are LNHNV and YYDKDF (reference sequence).

This clone was seen just once. This rearrangement joins TRBV6-6 to TRBJ1-5; the D gene is possibly TRBD1 (6 bases). The germline V and J ends were trimmed by 8 bases and 2 bases, with 19 bases remaining between them. CDR3 length equals 16 residues. Germline V gene lookup returns CDR1 MNHNY and CDR2 SVGAGI (reference sequence). CDR3 nucleotide sequence: TGTGCCAGCTCCTTTCAGGGGAATCGGGGCAATCAGCCCCAGCATTTT. Protein: CASSFQGNRGNQPQHF.

This rearrangement joins TRBV5-1 to TRBJ2-5; 11 bases are a match to TRBD2. The CDR3 is 16 residues long. J was trimmed by 2 bases and V by 4 bases; bases with no gene match: 7. CDR1 and CDR2 from the germline V gene are SGHRS and YFSETQ. The DNA of the CDR3 is TGCGCCAGCAGCCAAAAGGGGACTAGCGGACAAGAGACCCAGTACTTC. Translation gives CASSQKGTSGQETQYF.

The V and J genes are TRBV12-5 and TRBJ1-6, with 9 positions matching TRBD1. The CDR3 is 21 amino acids. V gave up 0 bases and J gave up 1 base; unmatched junction bases: 13. CDR1 is LGHNT, CDR2 FRNRAP, per germline. CDR3 amino acids: CASGLVDKTGGSRSYNSPLHF. DNA for the CDR3: TGTGCTAGTGGTTTGGTAGATAAGACAGGGGGAAGTCGATCCTATAATTCACCCCTCCACTTT.

This clone turned up a few times. Here the CDR3 reads CAISYVDQGKNIQYF. CDR3 coding DNA: TGTGCCATCAGTTACGTAGACCAGGGCAAAAACATTCAGTACTTC. The chain is built from TRBV10-3 and TRBJ2-4; D perhaps matches TRBD1 (5 bases). The CDR3 loop spans 15 amino acids. Trimming removed 5 bases at V and 3 bases at J, with 14 bases between. Germline V gene sequence: CDR1 ENHRY, CDR2 SYGVKD.

V usage is TRBV4-2 and J usage is TRBJ1-6; D gene ambiguous. Per the germline V gene, CDR1 is LGHNA and CDR2 is YNFKEQ. Trimming took 0 bases from V and 6 from J, leaving 12 bases between them. The CDR3 contains 16 residues. CDR3 in amino acids: CASSQDIGSRNSPLHF. For the CDR3, the DNA is TGTGCCAGCAGCCAAGATATAGGTAGCCGTAATTCACCCCTCCACTTT.

The rearrangement links TRBV28 to TRBJ2-1, with 9 nucleotides matching TRBD1. J lost 6 bases, V lost 11 bases, and 14 bases had no gene match. Per the germline V gene, CDR1 is MDHEN and CDR2 is SYDVKM. CDR3 size: 15 residues. The CDR3 nucleotides read TGTGCCTGCGGAAAGGGGACAGGGTCCGTCAATGAGCAGTTCTTC. This gives the protein CACGKGTGSVNEQFF.

V usage is TRBV5-4 and J usage is TRBJ1-2; TRBD1 might be the D (6 bases). V was shortened by 5 bases and J by 1 base, with 9 bases between the two germline ends. There are 13 residues in the CDR3. Per germline, CDR1 SGHNT and CDR2 YYREEE (reference sequence). The CDR3 reads CASSPGDNYGYTF. The CDR3 region has the DNA TGTGCCAGCAGTCCAGGGGATAACTATGGCTACACCTTC.